These T cell receptor beta chains were read from a single sample in a study of cytomegalovirus exposure and HLA in healthy donors. Sequencing used immunoSEQ multiplex PCR; TCRdb keeps in-frame clones, though not all of them. Of 150,000 to 200,000 clones listed, about three quarters were seen once; the top ten hold around 2.1%. Sequencing input: PBMCs. The receptors come from a female donor in good health and CMV-seronegative. Both conserved end residues are trimmed from each CDR3. Fields, in order: CDR3 protein, CDR3 length, V gene, D gene. The D gene is left open where the match is weak.

ASSVGGGGETQY	12	TRBV9	-
ASSQHRSTEQY	11	TRBV14	-
ASSFAGGTGETQY	13	TRBV5-1	TRBD2
ASSPDSLISNNEQF	14	TRBV7-2	-
AISEMGRGSFEAF	13	TRBV10-3	-
ASRPSGVVPYEQY	13	TRBV7-8	TRBD2
ASSPRQGVTNEKLF	14	TRBV19	TRBD1
ASSRQGSGNTIY	12	TRBV11-1	TRBD1
ASNLGSGTYEQY	12	TRBV5-1	-
ASRESRGQGFAYEQY	15	TRBV11-2	TRBD1
ASSAPGTPTLRGYT	14	TRBV5-5	-
AIGTSASENIQY	12	TRBV10-3	TRBD2
ASSRETSGPHRELF	14	TRBV19	TRBD2
ASSGLTGGNQPQH	13	TRBV6-5	TRBD1
SVRGQGASANYGYT	14	TRBV29-1	TRBD1
ASSLPPPGTQY	11	TRBV7-9	-
ASSEQAGELF	10	TRBV7-7	-
ASSGVGEYYEQY	12	TRBV25-1	-
ASAGQVTNTGELF	13	TRBV11-2	TRBD1
ASSLRLAGGIDEQF	14	TRBV14	TRBD2
ASSHRRGANTGELF	14	TRBV27	-
ASSAPGLPYEQY	12	TRBV2	-
ASGAADRNYGYT	12	TRBV12-5	-
ASSLIEGATDTQY	13	TRBV5-1	TRBD1
ASSSFSGGETQY	12	TRBV5-1	-
ASSIDSNNQPQH	12	TRBV5-6	-
ASSHFRQGASYNSPLH	16	TRBV5-4	TRBD1
ASSPPGLGYNEQF	13	TRBV5-6	TRBD2
ASSPGQFQPQH	11	TRBV18	-
ASSRTGGPPNEQF	13	TRBV6-1	TRBD1
ASRQGSSYEQY	11	TRBV7-9	TRBD1
ASSLHAGLYNEQF	13	TRBV7-3	-
ASTPSGTGGEKLF	13	TRBV6-1	TRBD1
ASSLVRGTDTQY	12	TRBV27	-